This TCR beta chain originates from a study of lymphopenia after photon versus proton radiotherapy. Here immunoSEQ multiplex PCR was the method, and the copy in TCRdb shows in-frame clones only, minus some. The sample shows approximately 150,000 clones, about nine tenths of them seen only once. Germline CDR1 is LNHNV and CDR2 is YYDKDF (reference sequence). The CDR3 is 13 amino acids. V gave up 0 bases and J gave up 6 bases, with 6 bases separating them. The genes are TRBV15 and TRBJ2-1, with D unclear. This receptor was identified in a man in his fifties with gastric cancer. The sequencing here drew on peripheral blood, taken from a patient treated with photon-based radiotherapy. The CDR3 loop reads CATSRDLLNEQFF. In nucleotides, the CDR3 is TGTGCCACCAGCAGAGATTTGCTCAATGAGCAGTTCTTC.